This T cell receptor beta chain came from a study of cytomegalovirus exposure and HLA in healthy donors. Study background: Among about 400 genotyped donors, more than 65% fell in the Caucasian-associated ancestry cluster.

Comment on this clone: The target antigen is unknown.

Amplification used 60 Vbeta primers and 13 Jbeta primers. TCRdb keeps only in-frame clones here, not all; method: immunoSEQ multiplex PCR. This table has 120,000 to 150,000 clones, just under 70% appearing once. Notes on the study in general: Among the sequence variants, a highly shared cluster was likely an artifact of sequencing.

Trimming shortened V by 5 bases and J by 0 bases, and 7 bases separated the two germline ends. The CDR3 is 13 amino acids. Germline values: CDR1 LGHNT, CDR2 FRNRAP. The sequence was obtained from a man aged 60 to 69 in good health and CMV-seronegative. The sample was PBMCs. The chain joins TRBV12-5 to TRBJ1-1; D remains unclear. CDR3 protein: CASGPGMNTEAFF. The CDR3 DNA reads TGTGCTAGTGGTCCCGGGATGAACACTGAAGCTTTCTTT. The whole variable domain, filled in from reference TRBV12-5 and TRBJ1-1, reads DARVTQTPRHKVTEMGQEVTMRCQPILGHNTVFWYRQTMMQGLELLAYFRNRAPLDDSGMPKDRFSAEMPDATLATLKIQPSEPRDSAVYFCASGPGMNTEAFFGQGTRLTVV.